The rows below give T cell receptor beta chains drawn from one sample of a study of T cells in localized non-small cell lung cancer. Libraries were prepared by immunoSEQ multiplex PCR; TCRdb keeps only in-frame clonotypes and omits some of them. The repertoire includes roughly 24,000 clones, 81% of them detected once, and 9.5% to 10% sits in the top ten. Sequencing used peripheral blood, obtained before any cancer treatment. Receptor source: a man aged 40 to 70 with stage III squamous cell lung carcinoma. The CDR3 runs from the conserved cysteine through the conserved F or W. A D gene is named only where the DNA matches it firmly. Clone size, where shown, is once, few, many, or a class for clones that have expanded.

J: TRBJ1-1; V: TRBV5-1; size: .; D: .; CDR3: CASRFLEGGNTEAFF; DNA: TGCGCCAGCAGGTTTTTGGAAGGAGGGAACACTGAAGCTTTCTTT
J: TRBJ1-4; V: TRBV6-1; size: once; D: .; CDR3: CASSASRDPGEKLFF; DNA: TGTGCCAGCAGCGCGAGCAGGGACCCCGGGGAAAAACTGTTTTTT
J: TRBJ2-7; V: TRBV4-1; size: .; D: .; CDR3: CASSQGLIGVYEQYF; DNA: TGCGCCAGCAGCCAAGGGCTGATAGGGGTCTACGAGCAGTACTTC
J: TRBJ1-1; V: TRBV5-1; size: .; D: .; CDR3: CASSYTGTAEAFF; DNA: TGCGCCAGCAGCTATACCGGGACCGCTGAAGCTTTCTTT
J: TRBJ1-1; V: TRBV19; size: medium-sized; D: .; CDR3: CASSSVLGAVTEAFF; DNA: TGTGCCAGTAGTAGCGTCTTAGGCGCCGTCACTGAAGCTTTCTTT
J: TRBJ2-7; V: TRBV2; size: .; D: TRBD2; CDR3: CASLKLAGVSDEQYF; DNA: TGTGCCAGCCTTAAACTAGCGGGAGTCTCCGACGAGCAGTACTTC
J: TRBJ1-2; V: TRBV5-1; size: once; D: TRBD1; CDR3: CASSPWDRASEGYTF; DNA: TGCGCCAGCAGCCCATGGGACAGGGCATCGGAGGGCTACACCTTC
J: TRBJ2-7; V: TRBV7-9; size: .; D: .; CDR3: CASSLVRVHEQYF; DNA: TGTGCCAGCAGCTTAGTCAGGGTCCACGAGCAGTACTTC
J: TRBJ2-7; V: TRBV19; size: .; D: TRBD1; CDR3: CASRDRGGYEQYF; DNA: TGTGCCAGTAGAGACAGGGGGGGGTACGAGCAGTACTTC
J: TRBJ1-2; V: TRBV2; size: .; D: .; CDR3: CASSWGEGYGYTF; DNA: TGTGCCAGCAGTTGGGGGGAGGGGTATGGCTACACCTTC
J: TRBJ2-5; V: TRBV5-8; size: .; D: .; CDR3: CASSFIPRQGETQYF; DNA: TGTGCCAGCAGCTTTATACCGAGACAAGGAGAGACCCAGTACTTC
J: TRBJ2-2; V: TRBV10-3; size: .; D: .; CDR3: CATYNRAVPGGELFF; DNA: TGTGCCACCTATAATAGGGCCGTTCCGGGCGGGGAGCTGTTTTTT
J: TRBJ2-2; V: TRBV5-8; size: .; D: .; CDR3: CASSLGQALHQTGELFF; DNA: TGTGCCAGCAGCTTGGGTCAGGCCCTGCATCAAACCGGGGAGCTGTTTTTT
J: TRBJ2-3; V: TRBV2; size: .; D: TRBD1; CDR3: CASSDAHRGADTQYF; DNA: TGTGCCAGCAGTGATGCACACAGGGGAGCAGATACGCAGTATTTT
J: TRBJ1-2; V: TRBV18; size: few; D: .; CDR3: CASSTDSSGTNYGYTF; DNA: TGTGCCAGCTCCACCGATAGTTCAGGGACTAACTATGGCTACACCTTC
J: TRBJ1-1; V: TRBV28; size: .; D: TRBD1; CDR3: CASSRTGRNTEAFF; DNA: TGTGCCAGCAGCCGGACAGGGAGGAACACTGAAGCTTTCTTT
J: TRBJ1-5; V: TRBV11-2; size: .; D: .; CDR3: CASSLGSRSFQPQHF; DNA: TGTGCCAGCAGCTTGGGATCCCGAAGTTTCCAGCCCCAGCATTTT
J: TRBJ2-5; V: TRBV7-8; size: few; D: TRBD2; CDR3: CASSLPGLAGRGETQYF; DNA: TGTGCCAGCAGCCTTCCGGGACTAGCGGGCCGGGGGGAGACCCAGTACTTC
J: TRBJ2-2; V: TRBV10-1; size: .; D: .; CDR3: CASSDGSLVAGELFF; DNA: TGCGCCAGCAGTGATGGTAGCTTAGTGGCCGGGGAGCTGTTTTTT
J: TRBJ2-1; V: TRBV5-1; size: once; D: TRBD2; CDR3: CASSSSSGGYNEQFF; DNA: TGCGCCAGCAGCTCCTCTAGCGGGGGATACAATGAGCAGTTCTTC
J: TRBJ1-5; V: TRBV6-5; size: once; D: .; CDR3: CASSYSGGNQPQHF; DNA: TGTGCCAGCAGTTACTCAGGGGGCAATCAGCCCCAGCATTTT
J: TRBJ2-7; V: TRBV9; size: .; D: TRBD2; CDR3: CASSASGGPREQYF; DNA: TGTGCCAGCAGCGCCTCGGGAGGGCCTCGCGAGCAGTACTTC
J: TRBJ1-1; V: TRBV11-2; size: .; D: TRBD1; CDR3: CASRINRGTTEAFF; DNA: TGTGCCAGCAGGATAAACAGGGGGACGACTGAAGCTTTCTTT
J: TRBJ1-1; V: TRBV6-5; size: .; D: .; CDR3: CASSLGPRTEAFF; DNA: TGTGCCAGCAGTTTGGGACCGCGGACTGAAGCTTTCTTT
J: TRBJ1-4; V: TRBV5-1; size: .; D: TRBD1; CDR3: CASSPGQGAPNEKLFF; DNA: TGCGCCAGCAGCCCGGGACAGGGGGCACCTAATGAAAAACTGTTTTTT
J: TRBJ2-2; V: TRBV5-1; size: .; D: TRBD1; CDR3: CASSLPGGHGELFF; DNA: TGCGCCAGCAGCTTGCCAGGGGGCCACGGGGAGCTGTTTTTT
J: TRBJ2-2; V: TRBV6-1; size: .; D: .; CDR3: CASTSRPGELFF; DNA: TGTGCCAGCACCTCGAGGCCCGGGGAGCTGTTTTTT
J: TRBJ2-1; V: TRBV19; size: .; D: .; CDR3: CAISKGWNNEQFF; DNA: TGTGCCATCTCGAAGGGCTGGAACAATGAGCAGTTCTTC
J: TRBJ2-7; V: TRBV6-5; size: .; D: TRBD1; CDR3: CASSSRQGRAYEQYF; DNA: TGTGCCAGCAGCTCACGACAGGGACGGGCCTACGAGCAGTACTTC
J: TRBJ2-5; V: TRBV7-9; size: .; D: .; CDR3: CASSPPGETQYF; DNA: TGTGCCAGCAGCCCCCCGGGGGAGACCCAGTACTTC
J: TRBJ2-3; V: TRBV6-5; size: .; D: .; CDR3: CASGSRATDTQYF; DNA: TGTGCCAGCGGCTCCAGGGCCACAGATACGCAGTATTTT
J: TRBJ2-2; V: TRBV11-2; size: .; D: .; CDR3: CASSLVRTGELFF; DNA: TGTGCCAGCAGCTTGGTCCGAACCGGGGAGCTGTTTTTT
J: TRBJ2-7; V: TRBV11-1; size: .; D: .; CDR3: CASSLTNYEQYF; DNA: TGTGCCAGCAGCCTAACTAACTACGAGCAGTACTTC
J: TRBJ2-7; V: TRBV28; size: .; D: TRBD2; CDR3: CASSVGLAGDEQYF; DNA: TGTGCCAGCAGCGTGGGGCTAGCGGGAGACGAGCAGTACTTC
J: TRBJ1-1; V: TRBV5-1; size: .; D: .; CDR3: CASSWGTRVAYTEAFF; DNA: TGCGCCAGCAGCTGGGGGACCAGGGTCGCTTACACTGAAGCTTTCTTT
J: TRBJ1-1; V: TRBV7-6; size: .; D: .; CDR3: CASSLGQAMNTEAFF; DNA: TGTGCCAGCAGCTTAGGGCAGGCAATGAACACTGAAGCTTTCTTT
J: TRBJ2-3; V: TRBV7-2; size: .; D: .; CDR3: CASSLPADTQYF; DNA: TGTGCCAGCAGCTTGCCAGCAGATACGCAGTATTTT
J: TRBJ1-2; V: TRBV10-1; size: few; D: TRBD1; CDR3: CASSQGQGAPYGYTF; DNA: TGCGCCAGCAGCCAGGGACAGGGGGCTCCCTATGGCTACACCTTC